The present entry profiles one T cell receptor beta chain with its context. Its antigen remains unknown. The V end was cut by 3 bases, the J end by 3 bases, with 6 bases between. Germline V gene sequence: CDR1 LGHDT, CDR2 YNNKEL (reference sequence). This CDR3 has 12 amino acids. The data are from a study of T-cell memory formation after mild COVID-19. Study-level points and caveats: Researchers could not confirm that second-wave clones peaking on day 37 targeted SARS-CoV-2.

5'RACE primed at constant segments yielded TCR alpha and TCR beta cDNA libraries bearing sample barcodes and UMIs. TCRdb analysed the 5' RACE reads with MiXCR anew, one entry per CDR3 protein. The table shows about half a million distinct CDR3 sequences, with over 15% occurring only once. Sequencing used PBMCs or a T cell subset sorted from them (not recorded which). The receptor was derived from an adult woman who had mild COVID-19 (a few samples of this study predate the infection). Cell type and time point are not known. The chain couples TRBV3-1 to TRBJ2-7; D uncertain. CDR3: CASSQSYYEQYF. Written as DNA, the CDR3 is TGTGCCAGCAGCCAGAGCTACTACGAGCAGTACTTC.